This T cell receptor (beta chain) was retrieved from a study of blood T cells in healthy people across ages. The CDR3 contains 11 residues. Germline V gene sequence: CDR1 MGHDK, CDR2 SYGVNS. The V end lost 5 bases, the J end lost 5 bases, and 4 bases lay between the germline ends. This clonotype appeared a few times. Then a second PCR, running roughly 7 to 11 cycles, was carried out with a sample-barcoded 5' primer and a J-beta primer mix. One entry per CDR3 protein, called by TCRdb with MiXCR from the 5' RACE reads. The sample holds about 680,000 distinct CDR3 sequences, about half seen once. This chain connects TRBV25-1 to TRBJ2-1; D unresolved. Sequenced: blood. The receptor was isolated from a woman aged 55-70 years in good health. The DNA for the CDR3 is TGTGCCAGCAGTACCCACAATGAGCAGTTCTTC. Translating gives CASSTHNEQFF.